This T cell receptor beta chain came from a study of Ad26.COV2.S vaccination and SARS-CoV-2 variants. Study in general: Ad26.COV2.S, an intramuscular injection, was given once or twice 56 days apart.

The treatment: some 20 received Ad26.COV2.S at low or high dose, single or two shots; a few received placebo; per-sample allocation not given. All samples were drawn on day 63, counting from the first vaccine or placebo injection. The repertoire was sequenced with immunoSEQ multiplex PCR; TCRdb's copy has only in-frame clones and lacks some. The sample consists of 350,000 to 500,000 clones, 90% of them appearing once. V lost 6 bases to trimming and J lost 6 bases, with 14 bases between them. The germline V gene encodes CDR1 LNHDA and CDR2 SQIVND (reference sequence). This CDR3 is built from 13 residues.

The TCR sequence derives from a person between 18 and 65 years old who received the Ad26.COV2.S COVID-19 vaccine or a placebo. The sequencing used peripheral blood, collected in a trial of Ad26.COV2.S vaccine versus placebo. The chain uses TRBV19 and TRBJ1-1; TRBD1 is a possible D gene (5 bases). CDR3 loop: CASRKGGAPEAFF. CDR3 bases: TGTGCCAGTAGAAAGGGAGGGGCCCCTGAAGCTTTCTTT.